This is a list of T cell receptor beta chains from one sample in a study of T cells after yellow fever vaccination. Each CDR3 protein gets one entry after TCRdb re-called the 5' RACE reads with MiXCR. Among roughly 500,000 distinct CDR3 sequences listed, approximately 21% were seen once. The specimen comprised PBMCs, sampled 15 days after the yellow fever booster vaccination. These receptors were obtained from a man under 40 who received the YFV17D yellow fever vaccine. CDR3s include the opening cysteine and the closing phenylalanine or tryptophan. Each record gives: J gene, clone size, D gene, V gene, CDR3 protein, CDR3 DNA. The D gene is left open where the match is weak. Not all rows give a size; the values are once, few, many and, for expanded clones, a class.

J: TRBJ2-7
size: few
D: NA
V: TRBV9
CDR3: CASSVEVTGYEQYF
DNA: TGTGCCAGCAGCGTAGAGGTGACGGGCTACGAGCAGTACTTC

J: TRBJ2-7
size: NA
D: TRBD2
V: TRBV6-5
CDR3: CASSFTSDSYEQYF
DNA: TGTGCCAGCAGTTTCACTAGCGACTCCTACGAGCAGTACTTC

J: TRBJ1-6
size: NA
D: NA
V: TRBV28
CDR3: CASSPGRVNSPLHF
DNA: TGTGCCAGCAGTCCGGGACGGGTTAATTCACCCCTCCACTTT

J: TRBJ2-3
size: NA
D: NA
V: TRBV29-1
CDR3: CSAFTKDTQYF
DNA: TGCAGCGCTTTCACCAAAGATACGCAGTATTTT

J: TRBJ2-7
size: NA
D: NA
V: TRBV12-3/TRBV12-4
CDR3: CASSPLVNYEQYF
DNA: TGTGCCAGCAGCCCCTTGGTAAACTACGAGCAGTACTTC

J: TRBJ2-3
size: few
D: TRBD2
V: TRBV4-3
CDR3: CASSQDRGRDTQYF
DNA: TGCGCCAGCAGCCAAGATCGCGGGAGAGATACGCAGTATTTT

J: TRBJ2-1
size: NA
D: TRBD2
V: TRBV11-2
CDR3: CASSLDPLAGSEQFF
DNA: TGTGCCAGCAGCTTAGATCCCCTAGCGGGAAGTGAGCAGTTCTTC

J: TRBJ2-1
size: NA
D: TRBD2
V: TRBV7-9
CDR3: CASSLDDGLAGGDEQFF
DNA: TGTGCCAGCAGCTTAGACGACGGACTAGCGGGAGGAGATGAGCAGTTCTTC

J: TRBJ2-2
size: NA
D: NA
V: TRBV7-6
CDR3: CASHGAGSNTGELFF
DNA: TGTGCCAGCCACGGGGCAGGGTCGAACACCGGGGAGCTGTTTTTT

J: TRBJ2-5
size: NA
D: NA
V: TRBV12-3/TRBV12-4
CDR3: CASSLAQGSQETQYF
DNA: TGTGCCAGCAGTTTAGCGCAAGGCAGTCAAGAGACCCAGTACTTC

J: TRBJ2-2
size: many
D: NA
V: TRBV12-3/TRBV12-4
CDR3: CASSLRANTGELFF
DNA: TGTGCCAGCAGTTTAAGAGCGAACACCGGGGAGCTGTTTTTT

J: TRBJ2-3
size: NA
D: NA
V: TRBV12-3/TRBV12-4
CDR3: CASTLGTTDTQYF
DNA: TGTGCCAGCACTCTTGGGACTACAGATACGCAGTATTTT

J: TRBJ2-7
size: many
D: NA
V: TRBV7-6
CDR3: CASSSGPSPYEQYF
DNA: TGTGCCAGCAGCTCGGGACCATCTCCCTACGAGCAGTACTTC

J: TRBJ2-7
size: few
D: TRBD2
V: TRBV7-2
CDR3: CASSRNSLAGVWYF
DNA: TGTGCCAGCAGCCGAAATAGCCTAGCGGGGGTTTGGTACTTC

J: TRBJ2-5
size: many
D: NA
V: TRBV19
CDR3: CASSPRGPQETQYF
DNA: TGTGCCAGTAGTCCGCGCGGGCCGCAAGAGACCCAGTACTTC

J: TRBJ1-2
size: NA
D: TRBD1
V: TRBV27
CDR3: CASRKGQGLTNGYTF
DNA: TGTGCCAGCAGAAAAGGACAGGGCCTAACCAATGGCTACACCTTC